Listed below are T cell receptor beta chains from one sample, sequenced in a study of blood T cell repertoires in COVID-19. The table came from immunoSEQ multiplex PCR; TCRdb's copy has only in-frame clones and leaves some out. Of roughly 100,000 clones detected, nearly 85% appear once; the ten largest clones hold roughly 13%. The sample consisted of peripheral blood. These receptors came from a human donor in a cohort sampled during active or convalescent COVID-19. Both conserved end residues are part of each CDR3. Fields, in order: V gene, J gene, clone size, D gene, CDR3 protein, CDR3 DNA. A D gene is named only where the DNA matches it firmly. Clone size is not always given. Where it is, it says once, few, many or a class for expanded clones.

TRBV19	TRBJ1-4	NA	NA	CASSLRGGRRDNEKLFF	TGTGCCAGTAGCCTGAGGGGGGGGCGACGAGATAATGAAAAACTGTTTTTT
TRBV6-2/TRBV6-3	TRBJ1-5	NA	TRBD1	CASSYRDRVNQPQHF	TGTGCCAGCAGTTACCGGGACAGGGTTAACCAGCCCCAGCATTTT
TRBV24-1	TRBJ2-3	NA	TRBD1	CATSDPGQGTDTQYF	TGTGCCACCAGTGATCCAGGACAGGGCACAGATACGCAGTATTTT
TRBV7-2	TRBJ1-2	NA	TRBD1	CASSYRQGASYGYTF	TGTGCCAGCAGCTACCGACAGGGGGCCTCCTATGGCTACACCTTC
TRBV7-9	TRBJ1-2	NA	NA	CASSSAGRNYGYTF	TGTGCCAGCAGCTCCGCGGGGCGCAACTATGGCTACACCTTC
TRBV12-3/TRBV12-4	TRBJ1-1	NA	NA	CASSLGRAGEAFF	TGTGCCAGCAGTTTGGGCAGGGCCGGTGAAGCTTTCTTT
TRBV5-1	TRBJ2-1	NA	TRBD2	CASSLGLAGATDNEQFF	TGCGCCAGCAGCTTGGGGCTAGCGGGGGCTACGGACAATGAGCAGTTCTTC
TRBV7-2	TRBJ1-1	NA	TRBD1	CASSPRGLYGEAFF	TGTGCCAGCAGCCCCAGGGGGCTATATGGTGAAGCTTTCTTT
TRBV19	TRBJ1-4	NA	NA	CASHQQGDGEKLFF	TGTGCCAGCCACCAACAGGGAGATGGCGAAAAACTGTTTTTT
TRBV5-1	TRBJ2-3	NA	TRBD2	CASSLAGRTSGGASSTDTQYF	TGCGCCAGCAGCTTGGCCGGTAGAACTAGCGGGGGGGCCTCTAGCACAGATACGCAGTATTTT
TRBV6-5	TRBJ2-1	once	TRBD2	CASRGLAGGGEQFF	TGTGCCAGCAGGGGACTAGCGGGGGGGGGTGAGCAGTTCTTC
TRBV25-1	TRBJ1-6	NA	NA	CASSAGVGSPLHF	TGTGCCAGCAGTGCAGGGGTCGGTTCACCCCTCCACTTT
TRBV4-1	TRBJ2-7	NA	NA	CASSYPGSYEQYF	TGCGCCAGCAGCTATCCGGGCTCCTACGAGCAGTACTTC
TRBV27	TRBJ2-5	NA	TRBD2	CASRKLAGVGETQYF	TGTGCCAGCAGGAAACTAGCGGGGGTCGGAGAGACCCAGTACTTC
TRBV29-1	TRBJ1-2	NA	NA	CSVVEGAVHGYTF	TGCAGCGTTGTAGAGGGAGCAGTCCATGGCTACACCTTC
TRBV7-9	TRBJ2-2	once	NA	CASSSQDTNTGELFF	TGTGCCAGCAGCTCACAGGACACTAACACCGGGGAGCTGTTTTTT
TRBV3-1/TRBV3-2	TRBJ2-7	few	NA	CASSQVLTGTGEQYF	TGTGCCAGCAGCCAAGTGTTAACAGGGACGGGCGAGCAGTACTTC
TRBV12-3/TRBV12-4	TRBJ2-5	NA	NA	CASSWDTQETQYF	TGTGCCAGCAGTTGGGACACCCAGGAGACCCAGTACTTC
TRBV9	TRBJ1-4	NA	NA	CASSVTYRATNEKLFF	TGTGCCAGCAGCGTAACCTACAGGGCAACTAATGAAAAACTGTTTTTT
TRBV10-2	TRBJ1-4	NA	NA	CASSEAHQKLFF	TGCGCCAGCAGTGAAGCCCATCAAAAACTGTTTTTT
TRBV15	TRBJ1-5	NA	NA	CATSRESGPQHF	TGTGCCACCAGCAGAGAGTCGGGGCCCCAGCATTTT
TRBV13	TRBJ1-4	NA	NA	CASAREANEKLFF	TGTGCCTCGGCCAGGGAGGCTAATGAAAAACTGTTTTTT
TRBV5-4	TRBJ2-2	few	TRBD2	CASRKAGRVTGELFF	TGTGCCAGCAGGAAAGCGGGGCGCGTCACCGGGGAGCTGTTTTTT
TRBV9	TRBJ2-1	NA	TRBD2	CASSLAGGYNEQFF	TGTGCCAGCAGTTTAGCGGGGGGGTACAATGAGCAGTTCTTC
TRBV27	TRBJ1-1	NA	TRBD1	CASSPGTGEMNTEAFF	TGTGCCAGCAGTCCGGGGACAGGGGAAATGAACACTGAAGCTTTCTTT
TRBV9	TRBJ2-3	few	NA	CASSPTGSNTDTQYF	TGTGCCAGCAGCCCGACGGGGAGTAACACAGATACGCAGTATTTT
TRBV19	TRBJ2-3	NA	TRBD1	CASRDRSQSTDTQYF	TGTGCCAGTAGGGACAGGAGTCAAAGCACAGATACGCAGTATTTT
TRBV6-6	TRBJ1-6	NA	TRBD1	CASTLATGIPSPLHF	TGTGCCAGCACCCTCGCGACAGGGATCCCATCACCCCTCCACTTT
TRBV28	TRBJ1-2	few	NA	CASSLSRDPVQGNGYTF	TGTGCCAGCAGTTTATCGCGAGATCCGGTTCAGGGGAATGGCTACACCTTC
TRBV18	TRBJ2-1	few	TRBD2	CASSPELAGGLSSYNEQFF	TGTGCCAGCTCACCAGAACTAGCGGGGGGCCTTAGCTCCTACAATGAGCAGTTCTTC
TRBV19	TRBJ1-1	NA	TRBD1	CASSFQGATEAFF	TGTGCCAGTAGTTTTCAGGGGGCCACTGAAGCTTTCTTT
TRBV29-1	TRBJ2-1	NA	TRBD1	CSVERGTGGHNEQFF	TGCAGCGTTGAAAGGGGGACAGGGGGCCACAATGAGCAGTTCTTC
TRBV7-3	TRBJ1-2	NA	TRBD1	CASSLTRQGVGYTF	TGTGCCAGCAGCTTAACTCGACAGGGGGTTGGCTACACCTTC
TRBV19	TRBJ2-1	NA	TRBD2	CASSFSGSAYNEQFF	TGTGCCAGTAGTTTTAGCGGGTCAGCCTACAATGAGCAGTTCTTC
TRBV27	TRBJ1-1	NA	TRBD1	CASMVGTGWKNTEAFF	TGTGCCAGCATGGTCGGGACAGGGTGGAAGAACACTGAAGCTTTCTTT
TRBV2	TRBJ1-5	NA	NA	CASSEQNSNQPQHF	TGTGCCAGCAGTGAACAGAATAGCAATCAGCCCCAGCATTTT
TRBV30	TRBJ2-3	NA	TRBD2	CAWGRLAGGSTDTQYF	TGTGCCTGGGGCCGACTAGCGGGGGGTAGCACAGATACGCAGTATTTT
TRBV24-1	TRBJ2-1	NA	TRBD1	CATSDSGTGCLLVFNEQFF	TGTGCCACCAGTGATTCTGGGACAGGGTGTTTGTTGGTTTTCAATGAGCAGTTCTTC
TRBV2	TRBJ2-5	NA	NA	CASSSLTGGGWTSKETQYF	TGTGCCAGCAGTTCACTCACGGGGGGCGGCTGGACCTCCAAAGAGACCCAGTACTTC
TRBV27	TRBJ2-2	NA	NA	CASSPTGQLNTGELFF	TGTGCCAGCAGTCCGACGGGACAACTGAACACCGGGGAGCTGTTTTTT
TRBV3-1/TRBV3-2	TRBJ2-3	NA	TRBD2	CASSPGLAGDTQYF	TGTGCCAGCAGCCCGGGACTAGCGGGAGATACGCAGTATTTT
TRBV2	TRBJ2-7	NA	TRBD2	CASSSSGGDYGEQYF	TGTGCCAGCAGTAGTAGCGGGGGGGACTACGGAGAGCAGTACTTC
TRBV7-2	TRBJ2-5	NA	NA	CASRLDRRLPKETQYF	TGTGCCAGCAGATTAGATCGCCGCTTACCTAAGGAGACCCAGTACTTC
TRBV9	TRBJ2-3	NA	TRBD2	CASSLTSIAGLAGPDTQYF	TGTGCCAGCAGCCTAACATCCATCGCGGGACTAGCGGGGCCAGATACGCAGTATTTT
TRBV6-1	TRBJ1-5	NA	TRBD1	CASREGGGDQPQHF	TGTGCCAGCAGAGAAGGGGGCGGCGATCAGCCCCAGCATTTT
TRBV25-1	TRBJ1-2	NA	TRBD1	CASSEGGWDRGYGYTF	TGTGCCAGCAGTGAGGGGGGCTGGGACAGGGGCTATGGCTACACCTTC
TRBV6-1	TRBJ2-1	once	TRBD1	CASSEQTGVNEQFF	TGTGCCAGCAGTGAACAGACAGGGGTGAATGAGCAGTTCTTC
TRBV28	TRBJ2-1	NA	NA	CASSLGLSETPGEQFF	TGTGCCAGCAGTTTAGGTTTGAGCGAGACTCCTGGCGAGCAGTTCTTC
TRBV3-1/TRBV3-2	TRBJ2-2	NA	NA	CASSHRQGLAGELFF	TGTGCCAGCAGCCACAGGCAGGGACTGGCCGGGGAGCTGTTTTTT
TRBV5-5	TRBJ1-3	few	NA	CASTPRGVSGNTIYF	TGTGCCAGCACCCCGCGGGGGGTATCCGGAAACACCATATATTTT
TRBV11-3	TRBJ2-7	NA	NA	CASSPRSTSYEQYF	TGTGCCAGCAGCCCCCGCAGTACATCCTACGAGCAGTACTTC
TRBV7-2	TRBJ2-3	once	TRBD2	CASSFGAGGPDTQYF	TGTGCCAGCAGCTTCGGAGCGGGGGGCCCAGATACGCAGTATTTT
TRBV4-3	TRBJ1-3	once	NA	CASSPGGSGNTIYF	TGCGCCAGCAGCCCCGGGGGCTCTGGAAACACCATATATTTT
TRBV6-1	TRBJ2-1	NA	TRBD2	CASSEFGRGGFNEQFF	TGTGCCAGCAGTGAATTCGGGCGGGGGGGCTTCAATGAGCAGTTCTTC
TRBV28	TRBJ2-7	NA	NA	CASSLPGFGEQYF	TGTGCCAGCAGTTTGCCAGGGTTCGGCGAGCAGTACTTC
TRBV19	TRBJ1-5	NA	TRBD1	CASGTAGGNQPQHF	TGTGCCAGTGGGACAGCAGGGGGCAATCAGCCCCAGCATTTT
TRBV18	TRBJ1-6	NA	NA	CASSPAGNNSPLHF	TGTGCCAGCTCACCGGCGGGGAATAATTCACCCCTCCACTTT
TRBV6-5	TRBJ1-2	NA	TRBD1	CASRGTGRNYGYTF	TGTGCCAGCAGGGGGACAGGGAGGAACTATGGCTACACCTTC
TRBV15	TRBJ2-7	NA	TRBD1	CATSRAGQGGDEQYF	TGTGCCACCAGCAGGGCTGGACAGGGTGGCGACGAGCAGTACTTC